This T cell receptor beta chain was identified in a study of T-cell reconstitution after alpha-beta-depleted transplantation in children. Researchers prepared the TCRbeta library using unique molecular identifiers, the study reports. TCRdb reprocessed the PCR reads with MiXCR, giving one entry per CDR3 protein. The sample lists roughly 120,000 distinct CDR3 sequences, about 23% seen once, with more than 9% in the top ten. Germline V gene data show CDR1 as SGHRS and CDR2 as YFSETQ. The junction had 6 bases not matched to a gene; V was cut back by 3 bases and J by 3 bases. The CDR3 is 17 residues long.

The sequencing here drew on PBMCs, mostly from graft donor cells, taken 180 days after TCRalphabeta/CD19-depleted stem cell transplant. This TCR derives from a male patient between 2 and 9 years old who had a stem cell transplant for chronic granulomatous disease, so the T cells may come from the graft donor. The chain combines TRBV5-1 with TRBJ2-1, with TRBD2 identical over 13 bases. The CDR3 region is CASSSGLAGFSYNEQFF. The CDR3 nucleotides are TGCGCCAGCAGCTCGGGACTAGCGGGGTTCAGCTACAATGAGCAGTTCTTC.